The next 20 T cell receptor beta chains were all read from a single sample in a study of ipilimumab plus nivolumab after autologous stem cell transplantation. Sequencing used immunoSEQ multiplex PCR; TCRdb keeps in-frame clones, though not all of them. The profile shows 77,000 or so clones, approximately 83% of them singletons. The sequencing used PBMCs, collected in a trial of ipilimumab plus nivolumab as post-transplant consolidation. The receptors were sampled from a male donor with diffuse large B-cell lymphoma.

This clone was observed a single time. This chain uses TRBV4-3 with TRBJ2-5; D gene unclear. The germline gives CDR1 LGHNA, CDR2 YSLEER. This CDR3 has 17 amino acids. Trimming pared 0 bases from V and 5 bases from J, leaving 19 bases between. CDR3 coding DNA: TGCGCCAGCAGCCAAGATTTTGCCACATCCCGACCGGAGACCCAGTACTTC. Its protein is CASSQDFATSRPETQYF.

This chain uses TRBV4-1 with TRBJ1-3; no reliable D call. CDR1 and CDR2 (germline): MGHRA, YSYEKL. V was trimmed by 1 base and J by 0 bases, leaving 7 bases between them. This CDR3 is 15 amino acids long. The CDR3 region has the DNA TGCGCCAGCAGCCAAGGGGCGGCCTCTGGAAACACCATATATTTT. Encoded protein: CASSQGAASGNTIYF.

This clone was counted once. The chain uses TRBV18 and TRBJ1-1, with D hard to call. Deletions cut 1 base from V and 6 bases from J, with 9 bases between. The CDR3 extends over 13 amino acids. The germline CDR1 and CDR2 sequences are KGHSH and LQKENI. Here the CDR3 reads CASSPQFDAEAFF. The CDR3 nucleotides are TGTGCCAGCTCACCACAGTTTGACGCTGAAGCTTTCTTT.

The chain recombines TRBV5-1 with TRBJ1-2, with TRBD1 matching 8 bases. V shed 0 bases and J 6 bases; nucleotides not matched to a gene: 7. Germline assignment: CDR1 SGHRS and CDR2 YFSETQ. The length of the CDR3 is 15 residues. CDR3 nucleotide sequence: TGCGCCAGCAGCTTGGGGAATCCGACAGGGGATGGCTACACCTTC. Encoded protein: CASSLGNPTGDGYTF.

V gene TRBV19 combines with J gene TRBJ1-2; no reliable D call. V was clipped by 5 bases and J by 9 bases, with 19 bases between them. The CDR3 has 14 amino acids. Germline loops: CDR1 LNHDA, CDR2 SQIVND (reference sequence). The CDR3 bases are TGTGCCAGTAGTTTCTCGGACCGCCGGGAAAGCTACACCTTC. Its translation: CASSFSDRRESYTF.

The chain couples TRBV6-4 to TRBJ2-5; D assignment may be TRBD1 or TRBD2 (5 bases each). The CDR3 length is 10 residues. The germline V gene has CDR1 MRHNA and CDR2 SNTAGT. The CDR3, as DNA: TGTGCGACGAGGGGAGAGACCCAGTACTTC. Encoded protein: CATRGETQYF.

The CDR3: CASSLDRGMDTQYF. The CDR3 DNA sequence: TGTGCCAGCAGCTTAGACAGGGGTATGGATACGCAGTATTTT. The rearrangement joins TRBV7-2 to TRBJ2-3; the match to TRBD1 covers 7 bases. The CDR3 consists of 14 residues. After removal of 1 base from V and 6 bases from J, the junction contained 4 bases not matched to a gene. Germline V gives CDR1 SGHTA, CDR2 FQGNSA.

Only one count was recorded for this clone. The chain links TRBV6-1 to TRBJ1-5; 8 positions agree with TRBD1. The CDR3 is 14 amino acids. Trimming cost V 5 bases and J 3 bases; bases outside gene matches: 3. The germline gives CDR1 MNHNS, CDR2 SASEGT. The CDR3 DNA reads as TGTGCCAGCAGTCCAGGGGGCGTCAATCAGCCCCAGCATTTT. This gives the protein CASSPGGVNQPQHF.

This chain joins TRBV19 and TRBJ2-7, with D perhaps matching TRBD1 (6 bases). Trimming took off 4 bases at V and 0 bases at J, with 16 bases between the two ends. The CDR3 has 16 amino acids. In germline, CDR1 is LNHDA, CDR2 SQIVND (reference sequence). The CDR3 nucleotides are TGTGCCAGTAGTACCGGCGGACAGTCCCGCTCCTACGAGCAGTACTTC. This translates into CASSTGGQSRSYEQYF.

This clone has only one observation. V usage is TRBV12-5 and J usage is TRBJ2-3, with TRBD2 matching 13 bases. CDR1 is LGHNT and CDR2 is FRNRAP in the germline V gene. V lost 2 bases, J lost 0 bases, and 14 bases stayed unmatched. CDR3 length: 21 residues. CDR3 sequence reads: CASGLRLAGGSLTTSTDTQYF. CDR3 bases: TGTGCTAGTGGTTTGCGACTAGCGGGGGGATCGTTAACAACTAGCACAGATACGCAGTATTTT.

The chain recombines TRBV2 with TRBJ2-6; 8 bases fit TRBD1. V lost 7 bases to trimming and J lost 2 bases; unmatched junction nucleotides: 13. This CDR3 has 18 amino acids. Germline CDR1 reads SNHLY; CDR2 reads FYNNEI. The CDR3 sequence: CASTATAQGAAGANVLTF. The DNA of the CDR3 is TGTGCCAGCACCGCAACCGCCCAGGGGGCAGCTGGGGCCAACGTCCTGACTTTC.

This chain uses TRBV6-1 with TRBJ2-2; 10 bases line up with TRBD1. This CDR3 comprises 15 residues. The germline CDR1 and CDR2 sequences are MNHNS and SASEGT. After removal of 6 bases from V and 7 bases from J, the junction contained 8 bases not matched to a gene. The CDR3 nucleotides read TGTGCCAGCAGAAGGACAGGGGGGATAATCGGGGAGCTGTTTTTT. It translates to CASRRTGGIIGELFF.

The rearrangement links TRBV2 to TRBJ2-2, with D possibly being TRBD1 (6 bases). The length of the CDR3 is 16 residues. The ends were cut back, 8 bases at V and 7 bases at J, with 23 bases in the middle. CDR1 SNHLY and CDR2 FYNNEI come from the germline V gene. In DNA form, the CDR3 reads TGTGCCAGCGGTCGAACCGGGACACAACCTTTCGGGGAGCTGTTTTTT. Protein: CASGRTGTQPFGELFF.

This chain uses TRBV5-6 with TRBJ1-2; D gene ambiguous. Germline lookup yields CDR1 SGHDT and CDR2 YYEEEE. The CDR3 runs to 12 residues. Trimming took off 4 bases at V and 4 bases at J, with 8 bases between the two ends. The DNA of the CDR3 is TGTGCCAGCAGCAGCCTTTCCTATGGCTACACCTTC. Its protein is CASSSLSYGYTF.

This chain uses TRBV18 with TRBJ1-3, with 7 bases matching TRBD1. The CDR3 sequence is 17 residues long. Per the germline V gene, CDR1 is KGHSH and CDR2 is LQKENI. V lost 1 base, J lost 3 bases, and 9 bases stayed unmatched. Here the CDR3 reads CASSPQKGQIVGNTIYF. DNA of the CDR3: TGTGCCAGCTCACCACAAAAGGGACAGATCGTTGGAAACACCATATATTTT.

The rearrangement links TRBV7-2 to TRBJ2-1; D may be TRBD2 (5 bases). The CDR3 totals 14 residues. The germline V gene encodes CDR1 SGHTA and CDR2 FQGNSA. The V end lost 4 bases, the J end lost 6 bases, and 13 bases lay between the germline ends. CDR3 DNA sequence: TGTGCCAGCAGCTCCGCGCTAGCCTCCAATGAGCAGTTCTTC. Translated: CASSSALASNEQFF.

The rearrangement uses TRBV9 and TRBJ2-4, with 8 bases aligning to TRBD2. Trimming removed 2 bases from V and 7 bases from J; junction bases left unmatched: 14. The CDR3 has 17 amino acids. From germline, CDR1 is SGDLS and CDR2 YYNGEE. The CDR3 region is CASSVTTTGGAENIQYF. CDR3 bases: TGTGCCAGCAGCGTCACAACCACCGGGGGGGCGGAGAACATTCAGTACTTC.

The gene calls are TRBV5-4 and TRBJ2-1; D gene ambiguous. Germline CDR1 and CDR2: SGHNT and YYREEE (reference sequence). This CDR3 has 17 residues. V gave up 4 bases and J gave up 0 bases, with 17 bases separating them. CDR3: CASSPAEIRSSYNEQFF. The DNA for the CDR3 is TGTGCCAGCAGCCCGGCGGAGATCCGGAGCTCCTACAATGAGCAGTTCTTC. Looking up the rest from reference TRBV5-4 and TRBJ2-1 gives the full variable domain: ETGVTQSPTHLIKTRGQQVTLRCSSQSGHNTVSWYQQALGQGPQFIFQYYREEENGRGNFPPRFSGLQFPNYSSELNVNALELDDSALYLCASSPAEIRSSYNEQFFGPGTRLTVL.

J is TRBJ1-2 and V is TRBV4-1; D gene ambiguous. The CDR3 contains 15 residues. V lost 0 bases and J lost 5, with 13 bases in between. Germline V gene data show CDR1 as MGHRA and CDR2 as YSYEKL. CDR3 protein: CASSQEPSQPYGYTF. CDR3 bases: TGCGCCAGCAGCCAAGAACCCTCACAACCTTATGGCTACACCTTC.

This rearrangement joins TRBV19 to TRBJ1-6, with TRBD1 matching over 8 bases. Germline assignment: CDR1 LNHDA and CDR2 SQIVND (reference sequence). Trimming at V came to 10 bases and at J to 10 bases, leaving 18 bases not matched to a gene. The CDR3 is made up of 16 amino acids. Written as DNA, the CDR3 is TGTGCCACCCAGGACAGGGTTATGGGTGGAGGGTCACCCCTCCACTTT. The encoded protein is CATQDRVMGGGSPLHF.